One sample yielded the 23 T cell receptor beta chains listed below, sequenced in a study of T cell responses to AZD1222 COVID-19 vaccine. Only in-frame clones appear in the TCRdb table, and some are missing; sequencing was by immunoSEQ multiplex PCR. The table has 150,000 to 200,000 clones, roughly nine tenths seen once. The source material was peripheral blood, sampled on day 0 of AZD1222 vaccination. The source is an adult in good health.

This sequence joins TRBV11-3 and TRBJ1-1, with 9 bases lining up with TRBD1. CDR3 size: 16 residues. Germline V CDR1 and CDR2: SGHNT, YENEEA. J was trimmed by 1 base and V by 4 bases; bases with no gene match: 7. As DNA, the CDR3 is TGTGCCAGCAGCTCAGGGACAGGGCCAGGGAACACTGAAGCTTTCTTT. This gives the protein CASSSGTGPGNTEAFF.

CDR3 sequence reads: CASSLPGAVTNTGELFF. DNA for the CDR3: TGTGCCAGCAGCTTACCGGGGGCAGTGACGAACACCGGGGAGCTGTTTTTT. The chain combines TRBV13 with TRBJ2-2, with D perhaps given as TRBD1 or TRBD2 (6 bases each). V was cut by 2 bases and J by 0 bases, with 13 bases left in between. CDR1 and CDR2 from the germline V gene are PRHDT and FYEKMQ (reference sequence). The CDR3 totals 17 residues. The variable domain in full, completed from reference TRBV13 and TRBJ2-2, reads AAGVIQSPRHLIKEKRETATLKCYPIPRHDTVYWYQQGPGQDPQFLISFYEKMQSDKGSIPDRFSAQQFSDYHSELNMSSLELGDSALYFCASSLPGAVTNTGELFFGEGSRLTVL.

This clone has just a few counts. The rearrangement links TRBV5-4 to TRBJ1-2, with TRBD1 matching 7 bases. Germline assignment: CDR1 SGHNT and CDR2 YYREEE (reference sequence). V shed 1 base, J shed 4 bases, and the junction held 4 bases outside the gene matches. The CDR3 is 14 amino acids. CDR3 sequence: CASSLQGGGYGYTF. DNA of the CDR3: TGTGCCAGCAGCTTGCAGGGGGGGGGCTATGGCTACACCTTC.

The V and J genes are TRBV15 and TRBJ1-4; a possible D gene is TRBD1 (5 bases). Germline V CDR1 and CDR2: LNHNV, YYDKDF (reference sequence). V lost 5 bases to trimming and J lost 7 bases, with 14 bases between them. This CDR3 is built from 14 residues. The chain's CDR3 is CATSRSGGAEKLFF. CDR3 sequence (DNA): TGTGCCACCAGCCGAAGCGGAGGGGCTGAAAAACTGTTTTTT. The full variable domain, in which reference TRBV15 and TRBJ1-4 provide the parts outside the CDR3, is DAMVIQNPRYQVTQFGKPVTLSCSQTLNHNVMYWYQQKSSQAPKLLFHYYDKDFNNEADTPDNFQSRRPNTSFCFLDIRSPGLGDTAMYLCATSRSGGAEKLFFGSGTQLSVL.

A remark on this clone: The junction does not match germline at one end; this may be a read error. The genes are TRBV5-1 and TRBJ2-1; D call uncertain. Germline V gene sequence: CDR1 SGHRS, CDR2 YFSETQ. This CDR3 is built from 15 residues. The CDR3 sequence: CASSRRLDPRAEQFF. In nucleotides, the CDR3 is TGCGCTAGCAGTCGTCGACTTGACCCCCGAGCTGAGCAGTTCTTC.

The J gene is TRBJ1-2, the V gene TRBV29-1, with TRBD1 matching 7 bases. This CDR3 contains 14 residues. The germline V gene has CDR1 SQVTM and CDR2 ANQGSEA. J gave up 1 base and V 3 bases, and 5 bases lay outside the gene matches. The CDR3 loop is CSVDGQGGNYGYTF. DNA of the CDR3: TGCAGCGTTGATGGGCAGGGGGGTAACTATGGCTACACCTTC.

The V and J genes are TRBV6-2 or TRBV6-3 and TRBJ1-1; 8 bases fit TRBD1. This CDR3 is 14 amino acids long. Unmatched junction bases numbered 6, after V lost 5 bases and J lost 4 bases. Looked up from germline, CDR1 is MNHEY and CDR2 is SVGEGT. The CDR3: CASSPRGPSTEAFF. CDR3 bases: TGTGCCAGCAGTCCCAGGGGGCCAAGCACTGAAGCTTTCTTT.

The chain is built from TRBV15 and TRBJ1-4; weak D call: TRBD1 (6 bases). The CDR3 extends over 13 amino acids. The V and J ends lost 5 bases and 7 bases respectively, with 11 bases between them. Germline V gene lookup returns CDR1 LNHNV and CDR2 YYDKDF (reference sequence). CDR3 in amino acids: CATSHRAGEKLFF. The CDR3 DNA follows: TGTGCCACCAGCCACAGGGCTGGTGAAAAACTGTTTTTT.

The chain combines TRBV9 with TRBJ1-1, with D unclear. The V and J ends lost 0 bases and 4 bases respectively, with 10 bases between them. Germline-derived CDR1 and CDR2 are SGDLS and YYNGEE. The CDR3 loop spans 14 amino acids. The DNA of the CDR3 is TGTGCCAGCAGCGTAGTTCCGGATTCCACTGAAGCTTTCTTT. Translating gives CASSVVPDSTEAFF.

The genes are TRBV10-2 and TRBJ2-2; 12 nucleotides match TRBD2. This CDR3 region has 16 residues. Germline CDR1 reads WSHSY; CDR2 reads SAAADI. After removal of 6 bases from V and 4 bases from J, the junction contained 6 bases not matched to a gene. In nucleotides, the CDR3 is TGCGCCAGCAGGGGATGGACTAGCGGGGCCACCGGGGAGCTGTTTTTT. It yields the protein CASRGWTSGATGELFF.

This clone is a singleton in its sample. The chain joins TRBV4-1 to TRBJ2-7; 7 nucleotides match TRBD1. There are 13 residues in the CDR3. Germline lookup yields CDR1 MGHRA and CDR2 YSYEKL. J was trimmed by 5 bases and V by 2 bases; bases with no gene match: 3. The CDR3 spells CASSQMTGNEQYF. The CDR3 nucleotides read TGCGCCAGCAGCCAAATGACAGGGAACGAGCAGTACTTC.

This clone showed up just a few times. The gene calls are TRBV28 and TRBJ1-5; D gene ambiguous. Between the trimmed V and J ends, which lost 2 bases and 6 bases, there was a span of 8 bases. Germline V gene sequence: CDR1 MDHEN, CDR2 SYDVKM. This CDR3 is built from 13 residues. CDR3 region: CASSLRGRQPQHF. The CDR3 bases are TGTGCCAGCAGTTTACGGGGTCGTCAGCCCCAGCATTTT. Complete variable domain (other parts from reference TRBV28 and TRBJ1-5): DVKVTQSSRYLVKRTGEKVFLECVQDMDHENMFWYRQDPGLGLRLIYFSYDVKMKEKGDIPEGYSVSREKKERFSLILESASTNQTSMYLCASSLRGRQPQHFGDGTRLSIL.

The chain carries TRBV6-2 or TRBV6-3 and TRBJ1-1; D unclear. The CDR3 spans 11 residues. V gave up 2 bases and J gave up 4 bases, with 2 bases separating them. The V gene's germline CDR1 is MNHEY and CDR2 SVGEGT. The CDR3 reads CASSYGTEAFF. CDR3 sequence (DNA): TGTGCCAGCAGTTACGGCACTGAAGCTTTCTTT.

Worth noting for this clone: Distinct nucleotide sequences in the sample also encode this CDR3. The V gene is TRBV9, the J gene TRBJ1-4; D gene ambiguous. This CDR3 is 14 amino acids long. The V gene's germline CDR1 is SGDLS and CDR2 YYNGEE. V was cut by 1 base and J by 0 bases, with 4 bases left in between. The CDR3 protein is CASSVRATNEKLFF. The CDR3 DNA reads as TGTGCCAGCAGCGTAAGGGCAACTAATGAAAAACTGTTTTTT.

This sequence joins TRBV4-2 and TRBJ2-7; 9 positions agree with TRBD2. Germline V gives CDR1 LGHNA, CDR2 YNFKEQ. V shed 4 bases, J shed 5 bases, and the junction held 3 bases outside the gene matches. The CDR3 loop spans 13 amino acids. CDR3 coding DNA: TGTGCCAGCAGCCCGGGACTAGCTGACGAGCAGTACGTC. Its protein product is CASSPGLADEQYV.

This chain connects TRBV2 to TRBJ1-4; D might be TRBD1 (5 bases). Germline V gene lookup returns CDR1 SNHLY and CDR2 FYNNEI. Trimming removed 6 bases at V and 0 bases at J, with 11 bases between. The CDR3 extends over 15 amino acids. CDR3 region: CASRAWGATNEKLFF. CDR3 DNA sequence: TGTGCCAGCAGAGCGTGGGGGGCAACTAATGAAAAACTGTTTTTT. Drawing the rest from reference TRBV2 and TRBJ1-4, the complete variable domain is EPEVTQTPSHQVTQMGQEVILRCVPISNHLYFYWYRQILGQKVEFLVSFYNNEISEKSEIFDDQFSVERPDGSNFTLKIRSTKLEDSAMYFCASRAWGATNEKLFFGSGTQLSVL.

This CDR3 reads CASRQTGPNTEAFF. CDR3 coding DNA: TGTGCCAGCAGACAGACAGGACCGAACACTGAAGCTTTCTTT. The gene calls are TRBV6-5 and TRBJ1-1; D may be TRBD1 (6 bases). Trimming removed 6 bases at V and 1 base at J, with 12 bases between. The CDR3 contains 14 residues. Germline V gives CDR1 MNHEY, CDR2 SVGAGI.

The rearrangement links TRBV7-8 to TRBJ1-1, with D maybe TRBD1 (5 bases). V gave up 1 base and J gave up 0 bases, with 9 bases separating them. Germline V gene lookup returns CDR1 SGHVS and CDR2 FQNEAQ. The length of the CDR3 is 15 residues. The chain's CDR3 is CASSLGQGMNTEAFF. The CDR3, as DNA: TGTGCCAGCAGCTTAGGCCAGGGCATGAACACTGAAGCTTTCTTT.

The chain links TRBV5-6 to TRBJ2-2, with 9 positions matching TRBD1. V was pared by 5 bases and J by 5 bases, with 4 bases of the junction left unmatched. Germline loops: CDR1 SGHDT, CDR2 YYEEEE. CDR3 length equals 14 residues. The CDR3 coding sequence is TGTGCCAGCAGGAAACAGGGGGCAACCGGGGAGCTGTTTTTT. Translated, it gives CASRKQGATGELFF.

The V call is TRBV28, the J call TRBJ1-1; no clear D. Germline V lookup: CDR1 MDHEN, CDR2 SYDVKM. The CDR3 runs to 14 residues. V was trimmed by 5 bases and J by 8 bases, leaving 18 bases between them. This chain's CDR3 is CASSPFGHYVEAFF. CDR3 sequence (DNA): TGTGCCAGCAGTCCCTTTGGCCACTACGTCGAAGCTTTCTTT.

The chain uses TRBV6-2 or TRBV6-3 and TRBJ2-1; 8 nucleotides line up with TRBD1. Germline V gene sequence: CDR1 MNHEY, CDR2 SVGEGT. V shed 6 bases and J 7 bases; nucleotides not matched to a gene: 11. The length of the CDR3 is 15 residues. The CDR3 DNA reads TGTGCCAGCAGCTCAGACAGGGGTACTCCGAATGAGCAGTTCTTC. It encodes CASSSDRGTPNEQFF.

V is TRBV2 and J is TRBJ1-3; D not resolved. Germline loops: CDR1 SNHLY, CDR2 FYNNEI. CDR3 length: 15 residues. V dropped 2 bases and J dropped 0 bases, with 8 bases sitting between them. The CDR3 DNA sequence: TGTGCCAGCAGTGAACGGCAGTTCTCTGGAAACACCATATATTTT. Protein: CASSERQFSGNTIYF.

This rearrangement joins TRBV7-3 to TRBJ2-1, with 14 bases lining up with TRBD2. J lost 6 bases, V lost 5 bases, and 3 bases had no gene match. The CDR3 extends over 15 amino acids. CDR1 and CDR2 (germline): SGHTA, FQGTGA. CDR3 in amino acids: CASSAGLAGVNEQFF. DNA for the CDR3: TGTGCCAGCAGCGCGGGACTAGCGGGAGTCAATGAGCAGTTCTTC.